These 5 T cell receptor beta chains were sequenced from one sample in a study of cytomegalovirus exposure and HLA in healthy donors. Both 60 Vbeta primers and 13 Jbeta primers went into the PCR. Profiling relied on immunoSEQ multiplex PCR, and the TCRdb table lists in-frame clones only, not all of them. The table includes 95,000 to 110,000 clones, over 60% detected once. The sample was PBMCs. The source is a woman aged 18 to 35 in good health and CMV-seropositive.

The chain joins TRBV6-5 to TRBJ1-6; the match to TRBD1 covers 7 bases. The J segment lost 8 bases and the V segment lost 6 bases, leaving 1 base of the junction unmatched. CDR1 and CDR2 from the germline V gene are MNHEY and SVGAGI. The CDR3 runs to 12 residues. The CDR3 bases are TGTGCCAGCAGCGACAGGGATTCACCCCTCCACTTT. Translation gives CASSDRDSPLHF.

The rearrangement uses TRBV4-1 and TRBJ2-7; TRBD1 matches 8 bases. The CDR3 has 15 residues. Germline V gives CDR1 MGHRA, CDR2 YSYEKL. V lost 3 bases to trimming and J lost 4 bases; unmatched junction nucleotides: 8. As DNA, the CDR3 is TGCGCCAGCAGCCATGGACAGGGCGTGGGGTACGAGCAGTACTTC. Its protein product is CASSHGQGVGYEQYF.

The rearrangement links TRBV7-2 to TRBJ1-5; no clear D gene. Germline values: CDR1 SGHTA, CDR2 FQGNSA. The V and J ends lost 2 bases and 4 bases respectively, with 6 bases between them. The CDR3 has 13 residues. The CDR3 is CASSLITNQPQHF. CDR3 nucleotides: TGTGCCAGCAGCTTAATCACAAATCAGCCCCAGCATTTT.

This clone was seen more than once but under ten times. V usage is TRBV5-4 and J usage is TRBJ2-3; D is perhaps TRBD2 (5 bases). Trimming took off 1 base at V and 2 bases at J, with 14 bases between the two ends. CDR1 is SGHNT and CDR2 is YYREEE in the germline V gene (reference sequence). There are 16 residues in the CDR3. The CDR3 coding sequence is TGTGCCAGCAGCTTGTCTGTGGGAGTAAACACAGATACGCAGTATTTT. It translates to CASSLSVGVNTDTQYF.

The chain couples TRBV5-6 to TRBJ2-7; 9 bases are a match to TRBD2. Germline CDR1 reads SGHDT; CDR2 reads YYEEEE. The CDR3 sequence is 15 residues long. Unmatched junction bases numbered 5, after V lost 0 bases and J lost 4 bases. This CDR3 is CASSLGLAGFYEQYF. The CDR3 DNA reads as TGTGCCAGCAGCTTGGGGCTAGCGGGGTTTTACGAGCAGTACTTC.